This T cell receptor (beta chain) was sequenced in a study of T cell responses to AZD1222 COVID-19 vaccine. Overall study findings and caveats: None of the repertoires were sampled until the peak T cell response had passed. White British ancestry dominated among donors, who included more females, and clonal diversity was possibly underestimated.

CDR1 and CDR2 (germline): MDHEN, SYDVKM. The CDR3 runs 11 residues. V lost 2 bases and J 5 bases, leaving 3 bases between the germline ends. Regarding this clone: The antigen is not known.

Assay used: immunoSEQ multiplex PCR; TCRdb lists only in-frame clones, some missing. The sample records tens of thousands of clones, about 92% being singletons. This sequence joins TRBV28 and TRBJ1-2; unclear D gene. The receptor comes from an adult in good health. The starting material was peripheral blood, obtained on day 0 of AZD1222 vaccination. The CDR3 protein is CASSLEYGYTF. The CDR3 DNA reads TGTGCCAGCAGTTTAGAGTATGGCTACACCTTC.